One and the same sample provided the 30 T cell receptor beta chains below, sequenced in a study of blood T cell repertoires in COVID-19 (dated by TCRdb to between 2020 and 2021). The library was generated by the immunoSEQ multiplex PCR assay. As stored in TCRdb, this immuneACCESS dataset retains in-frame rearrangements with V and J assigned. A fraction of the clones does not appear; measured against another copy, unresolved V genes explain less than half of the discrepancy, and the remainder lacks a known reason. Across this sample there are over 150,000 clones, with around 85% seen only once. Of the sample, 0.63% falls within the top ten clones. Sequencing used peripheral blood. These receptors all come from a man aged 55 to 69 with COVID-19, enrolled during active disease.

The genes are TRBV30 and TRBJ1-1, with D unresolved. The V gene lost 3 bases and the J gene lost 4 bases, with 12 bases spanning the gap. CDR1 and CDR2 (germline): GTSNPN, SVGIG (reference sequence). The CDR3 runs 13 residues. The CDR3 nucleotides read TGTGCCTGGAGGGGCAATGTAGGCACTGAAGCTTTCTTT. Protein sequence: CAWRGNVGTEAFF.

As DNA, the CDR3 is TGTGCCAGCAGCTTCGGGGTTAGAGACACCATATATTTT. It is translated as CASSFGVRDTIYF. This chain joins TRBV11-2 and TRBJ1-3; D is ambiguous. V shed 3 bases and J shed 8 bases, with 11 bases lying between them. Germline V gene data show CDR1 as SGHAT and CDR2 as FQNNGV. The CDR3 contains 13 residues.

As concerns this clone: The CDR3 does not end in the conserved phenylalanine or tryptophan, so this is likely a read error. The DNA is left out, because the CDR3 cannot be placed on it with certainty; the CDR3 is given as TCRdb lists it. The chain joins TRBV7-7 to TRBJ2-3; the DNA was not compared with TRBD2, the D call given in the table. The CDR3 spans 13 amino acids, including both terminal residues. Germline-derived CDR1 and CDR2 are SSHAT and FNYEAQ (reference sequence). CDR3 amino acids: CASSQRLAGGTSG.

V and J are TRBV2 and TRBJ1-1; tentatively, D is TRBD1 (6 bases). The CDR3 contains 15 residues. CDR1 and CDR2 from the germline V gene are SNHLY and FYNNEI. V lost 4 bases, J lost 1 base, and 13 bases lay in between. For the CDR3, the DNA is TGTGCCAGCAGTGTTCAGGGGCTGGCGAACACTGAAGCTTTCTTT. This encodes CASSVQGLANTEAFF.

This clone was detected only a few times. The chain uses TRBV14 and TRBJ1-2, with D possibly being TRBD1 (5 bases). V was trimmed by 4 bases and J by 4 bases, leaving 19 bases between them. Germline CDR1 SGHDN, CDR2 FVKESK. This CDR3 region has 16 residues. The CDR3 DNA reads TGTGCCAGCAGCCCAGTGGGGTACGGACACCGCTATGGCTACACCTTC. It codes for CASSPVGYGHRYGYTF.

This clone was counted a single time. The chain links TRBV19 to TRBJ2-5; D unresolved. Germline values: CDR1 LNHDA, CDR2 SQIVND (reference sequence). The CDR3 totals 14 residues. The V end was cut by 5 bases, the J end by 1 base, with 11 bases between. This CDR3 reads CASSSLGGQETQYF. The CDR3 DNA reads as TGTGCCAGTAGTTCCCTCGGTGGCCAAGAGACCCAGTACTTC.

V and J are TRBV21-1 and TRBJ1-2. TRBV21-1 is annotated as a pseudogene. This CDR3 has 15 amino acids. Written as DNA, the CDR3 is TGTGCCAGCAGCAAAAAACCCGGGACTGACTATGGCTACACCTTC. It encodes CASSKKPGTDYGYTF.

CDR3 loop: CASSYDTAYNSPLHF. CDR3 coding DNA: TGTGCCAGCAGTTACGATACAGCATATAATTCACCCCTCCACTTT. This chain joins TRBV6-5 and TRBJ1-6; D is undetermined. Germline lookup yields CDR1 MNHEY and CDR2 SVGAGI. The V end was cut by 2 bases, the J end by 4 bases, with 9 bases between. This CDR3 has 15 amino acids.

The chain joins TRBV28 to TRBJ1-3; D unclear. Trimming left V 4 bases short and J 0 bases short, with 13 bases between. CDR3 size: 16 residues. The germline gives CDR1 MDHEN, CDR2 SYDVKM. CDR3 coding DNA: TGTGCCAGCAGTTATGGGCAGGCTTACTCTGGAAACACCATATATTTT. This translates into CASSYGQAYSGNTIYF. The whole variable domain, remainder taken from reference TRBV28 and TRBJ1-3, is DVKVTQSSRYLVKRTGEKVFLECVQDMDHENMFWYRQDPGLGLRLIYFSYDVKMKEKGDIPEGYSVSREKKERFSLILESASTNQTSMYLCASSYGQAYSGNTIYFGEGSWLTVV.

This rearrangement joins TRBV2 to TRBJ1-2; no reliable D call. Looked up from germline, CDR1 is SNHLY and CDR2 is FYNNEI. Trimming left V 7 bases short and J 0 bases short, with 15 bases between. This CDR3 has 15 residues. The DNA of the CDR3 is TGTGCCAGCATTCTCGAGCGAGGCCCTAACTATGGCTACACCTTC. Translation: CASILERGPNYGYTF.

This chain uses TRBV7-8 with TRBJ1-5; tentatively, D is TRBD1 (6 bases). CDR3 length equals 16 residues. Trimming pared 1 base from V and 1 base from J, leaving 11 bases between. Germline V lookup: CDR1 SGHVS, CDR2 FQNEAQ. The CDR3 loop is CASSLEGGNSNQPQHF. The CDR3 nucleotides read TGTGCCAGCAGCTTAGAAGGGGGAAACAGCAATCAGCCCCAGCATTTT.

The chain joins TRBV3-1 (or the pseudogene TRBV3-2) to TRBJ2-5; D is possibly TRBD2 (5 bases). Germline loops: CDR1 LGHDT, CDR2 YNNKEL (reference sequence). V dropped 1 base and J dropped 4 bases, with 10 bases sitting between them. This CDR3 has 14 amino acids. This CDR3 is CASSQVGKGETQYF. CDR3 in DNA: TGTGCCAGCAGCCAAGTCGGGAAGGGAGAGACCCAGTACTTC.

The rearrangement links TRBV5-4 to TRBJ2-3; 11 positions match TRBD1. CDR3 length: 15 amino acids. Germline assignment: CDR1 SGHNT and CDR2 YYREEE (reference sequence). The V and J ends lost 3 bases and 4 bases, in that order; junction bases with no gene match: 4. The CDR3 nucleotides read TGTGCCAGCAGCTGGGACAGGGGGATGGCAGATACGCAGTATTTT. Translation: CASSWDRGMADTQYF. The complete variable domain, with remaining parts taken from reference TRBV5-4 and TRBJ2-3, reads ETGVTQSPTHLIKTRGQQVTLRCSSQSGHNTVSWYQQALGQGPQFIFQYYREEENGRGNFPPRFSGLQFPNYSSELNVNALELDDSALYLCASSWDRGMADTQYFGPGTRLTVL.

J is TRBJ2-7 and V is TRBV5-4, with 7 bases lining up with TRBD1. Germline V gives CDR1 SGHNT, CDR2 YYREEE (reference sequence). After removal of 4 bases from V and 7 bases from J, the junction contained 5 bases not matched to a gene. The length of the CDR3 is 12 residues. The CDR3 loop is CASSPDRVEQYF. The CDR3 DNA follows: TGTGCCAGCAGCCCCGACAGGGTGGAGCAGTACTTC.

This chain connects TRBV18 to TRBJ1-6; a weak D match, TRBD1 (5 bases). Deletions cut 5 bases from V and 4 bases from J, with 9 bases between. The CDR3 runs to 14 residues. Germline CDR1 is KGHSH and CDR2 is LQKENI. CDR3 loop: CASSKDSYNSPLHF. The CDR3 nucleotides are TGTGCCAGCTCAAAAGACAGTTATAATTCACCCCTCCACTTT.

V and J are TRBV6-1 and TRBJ1-3, with D hard to call. The germline V gene has CDR1 MNHNS and CDR2 SASEGT. V lost 2 bases to trimming and J lost 0 bases, with 11 bases between them. CDR3 length equals 16 residues. In nucleotides, the CDR3 is TGTGCCAGCAGTGAATCTGCGTTTTTCTCTGGAAACACCATATATTTT. The encoded protein is CASSESAFFSGNTIYF.

V usage is TRBV30 and J usage is TRBJ1-3; D is unclear. This CDR3 region has 15 residues. Germline CDR1 and CDR2: GTSNPN and SVGIG (reference sequence). V was clipped by 1 base and J by 3 bases, with 13 bases between them. CDR3 bases: TGTGCCTGGAGTGCGTCCGTGGCAGTTGGAAACACCATATATTTT. Protein sequence: CAWSASVAVGNTIYF.

The chain's CDR3 is CASSEFRVADTQYF. In nucleotides, the CDR3 is TGTGCCAGCAGTGAATTCAGGGTTGCAGATACGCAGTATTTT. The chain joins TRBV25-1 to TRBJ2-3, with a tentative D call TRBD1 (5 bases). This CDR3 region has 14 residues. With 1 base removed from V and 4 bases from J, the gap between germline ends came to 9 bases. The germline V gene has CDR1 MGHDK and CDR2 SYGVNS.

The chain couples TRBV10-3 to TRBJ1-2; D is uncertain. Germline CDR1 and CDR2: ENHRY and SYGVKD. The CDR3 runs to 12 residues. With 3 bases removed from V and 2 bases from J, the gap between germline ends came to 4 bases. CDR3 loop: CAISEQNYGYTF. Here the CDR3 DNA reads TGTGCCATCAGTGAACAGAACTATGGCTACACCTTC.

The chain is built from TRBV28 and TRBJ1-4, with 9 bases aligning to TRBD1. The germline V gene encodes CDR1 MDHEN and CDR2 SYDVKM. V was clipped by 6 bases and J by 1 base; unmatched bases: 9. The CDR3 has 17 amino acids. CDR3 in amino acids: CASSVTGQGLTNEKLFF. CDR3 DNA: TGTGCCAGCAGCGTCACGGGACAGGGATTAACTAATGAAAAACTGTTTTTT.

V gene TRBV19 combines with J gene TRBJ2-7; D unresolved. The CDR3 has 15 residues. Between the trimmed V and J ends, which lost 1 base and 3 bases, there was a span of 13 bases. CDR1 LNHDA and CDR2 SQIVND come from the germline V gene (reference sequence). The CDR3 DNA sequence: TGTGCCAGTAGTATAGTCGAACTCCCTATCTACGAGCAGTACTTC. This gives the protein CASSIVELPIYEQYF.

The chain uses TRBV18 and TRBJ1-6, with D maybe TRBD1 (6 bases). Germline CDR1 KGHSH, CDR2 LQKENI. The CDR3 totals 15 residues. V lost 5 bases, J lost 6 bases, and 14 bases lay in between. CDR3 sequence (DNA): TGTGCCAGCTCATCAGACAGGACCGCTAATTCACCCCTCCACTTT. It codes for CASSSDRTANSPLHF.

The chain recombines TRBV11-2 with TRBJ1-2; possibly TRBD1 for D (6 bases). CDR1 is SGHAT, CDR2 FQNNGV, per germline. V was pared by 5 bases and J by 8 bases, with 18 bases between. The CDR3 runs to 14 residues. The CDR3 region is CASSPLQGPRGYTF. The CDR3 nucleotides read TGTGCCAGCAGCCCCTTACAGGGCCCTCGGGGCTACACCTTC.

The V gene is TRBV4-1, the J gene TRBJ1-6, with D perhaps matching TRBD1 (5 bases). CDR1 MGHRA and CDR2 YSYEKL come from the germline V gene. The CDR3 covers 17 residues. Trimming stripped 3 bases from V and 8 bases from J, with 20 bases between. CDR3 loop: CASSQGARGREDSPLHF. CDR3 bases: TGCGCCAGCAGCCAGGGAGCCCGGGGCCGGGAGGATTCACCCCTCCACTTT.

The chain is built from TRBV6-5 and TRBJ1-1; possibly TRBD1 for D (5 bases). This CDR3 contains 12 residues. V lost 11 bases and J lost 3, with 13 bases in between. Germline CDR1 and CDR2: MNHEY and SVGAGI. CDR3 in amino acids: CAAGLSDTEAFF. The CDR3 nucleotides are TGTGCCGCGGGACTTTCGGACACTGAAGCTTTCTTT.

This clone came up once. The chain combines TRBV12-3 or TRBV12-4 with TRBJ1-1; D unresolved. The V gene lost 6 bases and the J gene lost 6 bases, with 11 bases spanning the gap. The CDR3 is 12 residues long. The CDR3 region is CASSPYTPEAFF. CDR3 coding DNA: TGTGCCAGCAGCCCATACACCCCTGAAGCTTTCTTT.

The V gene is TRBV12-3 or TRBV12-4, the J gene TRBJ1-1, with a possible D match to TRBD1 (5 bases). The CDR3 contains 13 residues. Trimming removed 2 bases from V and 5 bases from J, with 9 bases in between. The CDR3 DNA is TGTGCCAGCAGTTTACAGGGTTGGACTGAAGCTTTCTTT. It encodes CASSLQGWTEAFF.

The gene calls are TRBV20-1 and TRBJ2-7; TRBD2 matches at 8 bases. The CDR3 runs to 11 residues. V gave up 6 bases and J gave up 8 bases; unmatched junction bases: 6. Germline V gene lookup returns CDR1 DFQATT and CDR2 SNEGSKA (reference sequence). The CDR3 protein is CSAPGTRKQYF. CDR3 DNA sequence: TGCAGTGCACCCGGGACTAGAAAGCAGTACTTC.

This clone was detected a few times. V and J are TRBV9 and TRBJ1-3; weak D call: TRBD1 (6 bases). The V and J ends lost 4 bases and 0 bases respectively, with 14 bases between them. Germline V gene data show CDR1 as SGDLS and CDR2 as YYNGEE. This CDR3 spans 16 amino acids. The CDR3 DNA is TGTGCCAGCAGCCCCGGACAGACTCACTCTGGAAACACCATATATTTT. Translated: CASSPGQTHSGNTIYF.

This chain links TRBV5-1 with TRBJ1-1, with 7 positions matching TRBD1. The ends lost 0 bases at V and 3 bases at J; junction bases unmatched: 2. The CDR3 runs to 14 residues. CDR1 and CDR2 from the germline V gene are SGHRS and YFSETQ. The chain's CDR3 is CASSLDRGYTEAFF. The CDR3 DNA sequence: TGCGCCAGCAGCTTGGACAGGGGTTACACTGAAGCTTTCTTT.